The TCR beta chain under discussion was sequenced for a study of blood T cell repertoires in COVID-19. The CDR3 is made up of 14 amino acids. V lost 3 bases and J 4 bases, leaving 12 bases between the germline ends. Germline CDR1 LNHDA, CDR2 SQIVND (reference sequence). Measured with immunoSEQ multiplex PCR; TCRdb has only the in-frame clones, and not every one. The sample shows approximately 90,000 clones, roughly 83% of them seen only once. This clone was seen a handful of times. The TCR was taken from a woman aged 80 or older with active or convalescent COVID-19. The chain couples TRBV19 to TRBJ1-2; perhaps TRBD1 as D (5 bases). Sequencing was performed on peripheral blood. CDR3 in amino acids: CASSIRGDFYGYTF. For the CDR3, the DNA is TGTGCCAGTAGTATTAGGGGTGACTTCTATGGCTACACCTTC. The full variable domain, completed using reference TRBV19 and TRBJ1-2, is DGGITQSPKYLFRKEGQNVTLSCEQNLNHDAMYWYRQDPGQGLRLIYYSQIVNDFQKGDIAEGYSVSREKKESFPLTVTSAQKNPTAFYLCASSIRGDFYGYTFGSGTRLTVV.